The sequence of this TCR beta chain was determined in a study of T cell responses to AZD1222 COVID-19 vaccine. Study-wide findings and caveats: Clonal diversity was possibly underestimated, and white British individuals and females predominated among donors. Among vaccine-associated CD4 TCRs, coverage spanned spike, with dominance at 160-218 and 743-854.

The V and J ends lost 4 bases and 2 bases, in that order; junction bases with no gene match: 6. Germline V gene lookup returns CDR1 SGHNT and CDR2 YENEEA. The CDR3 has 16 amino acids. This table comes from immunoSEQ multiplex PCR, and its TCRdb copy is limited to in-frame clones, with some not included. The sample gives roughly 85,000 clones, 75% to 95% of which show up once; around 3.2% is in the top ten. In its sample, this clone was seen once. Its antigen is currently unknown. The chain couples TRBV11-3 to TRBJ1-2; 11 nucleotides line up with TRBD1. This specimen consisted of peripheral blood, obtained 28 days after the second AZD1222 dose. The sequence derives from an adult who received the AZD1222 COVID-19 vaccine. Written as DNA, the CDR3 is TGTGCCAGCAGCTCTCCGGACAGGGGGCCGAACTATGGCTACACCTTC. Protein: CASSSPDRGPNYGYTF.